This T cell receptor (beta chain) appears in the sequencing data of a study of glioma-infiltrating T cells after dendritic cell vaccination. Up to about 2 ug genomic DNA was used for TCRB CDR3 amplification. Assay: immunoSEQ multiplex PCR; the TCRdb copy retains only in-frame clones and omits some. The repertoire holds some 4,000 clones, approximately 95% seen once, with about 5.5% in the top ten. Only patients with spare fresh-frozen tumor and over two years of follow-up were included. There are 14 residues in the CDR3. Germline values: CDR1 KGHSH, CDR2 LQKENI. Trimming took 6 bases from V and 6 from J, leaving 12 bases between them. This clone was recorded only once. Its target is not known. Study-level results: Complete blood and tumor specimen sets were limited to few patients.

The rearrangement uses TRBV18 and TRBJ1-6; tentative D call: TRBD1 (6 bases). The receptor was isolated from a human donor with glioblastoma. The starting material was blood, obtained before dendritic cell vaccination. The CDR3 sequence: CASSPDRSNSPLHF. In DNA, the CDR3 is TGTGCCAGCTCGCCGGACAGATCTAATTCACCCCTCCACTTT. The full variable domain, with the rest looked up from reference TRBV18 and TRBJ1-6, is NAGVMQNPRHLVRRRGQEARLRCSPMKGHSHVYWYRQLPEEGLKFMVYLQKENIIDESGMPKERFSAEFPKEGPSILRIQQVVRGDSAAYFCASSPDRSNSPLHFGNGTRLTVT.